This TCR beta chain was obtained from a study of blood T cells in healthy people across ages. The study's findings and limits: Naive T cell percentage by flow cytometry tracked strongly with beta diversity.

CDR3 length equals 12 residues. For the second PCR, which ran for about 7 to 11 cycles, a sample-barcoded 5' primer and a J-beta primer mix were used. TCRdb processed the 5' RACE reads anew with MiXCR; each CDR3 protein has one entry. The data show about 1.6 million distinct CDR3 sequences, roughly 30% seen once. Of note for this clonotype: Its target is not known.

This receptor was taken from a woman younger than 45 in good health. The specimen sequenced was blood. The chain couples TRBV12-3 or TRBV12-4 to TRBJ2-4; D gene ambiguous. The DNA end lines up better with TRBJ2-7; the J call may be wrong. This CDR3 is CASSVPFNEQYF. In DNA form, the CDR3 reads TGTGCCAGCAGCGTGCCGTTCAACGAGCAGTACTTC.